This TCR beta chain was profiled in a study of OX40 agonist ivuxolimab in advanced cancers. On the study more broadly: Age averaged around 58 years (range roughly 20 to 90), and 82.7% were male.

Germline V gives CDR1 MNHNS, CDR2 SASEGT. Between the trimmed V and J ends, which lost 4 bases and 1 base, there was a span of 13 bases. This CDR3 has 15 amino acids. Comments on this clone: As yet, its antigen is unknown.

Study results and caveats: Low normalized clonal expansion also occurred in some nonresponding patients. Expanded clones were, on average, more numerous in CD8+ T cells than in CD4+.

This table comes from immunoSEQ multiplex PCR, and its TCRdb copy is limited to in-frame clones, with some not included. The sample gives about 72,000 clones, about 90% of which show up once; about 1.3% is in the top ten. The TCR originated in an adult with an advanced solid tumor such as melanoma, head and neck, liver or kidney cancer. J is TRBJ1-1 and V is TRBV6-1, with unresolved D. Material: CD4+ or CD8+ T cells sorted from blood, obtained in a trial of the OX40 agonist ivuxolimab. The CDR3 DNA follows: TGTGCCAGCAGTGGCCCCGGGCAGGAGAACACTGAAGCTTTCTTT. It is translated as CASSGPGQENTEAFF.